This T cell receptor (beta chain) was identified during a study of T cell responses to AZD1222 COVID-19 vaccine. General study results and limits: Among AZD1222 vaccinees, only six or seven were seropositive at baseline. CD4 TCRs associated with vaccination spanned spike, dominating at 160-218 and 743-854. Unmutated variant regions are reportedly the target of nearly half of TCRs that are spike-specific. A mostly white British donor set with more females was recruited, and clonal diversity was possibly underestimated.

From germline, CDR1 is SGHKS and CDR2 YYEKEE (reference sequence). V was pared by 5 bases and J by 4 bases, with 12 bases between. There are 14 residues in the CDR3. Here immunoSEQ multiplex PCR was the method, and the copy in TCRdb shows in-frame clones only, minus some. The sample holds under 95,000 clones, 70% to 90% seen once. In regard to this clone: What it binds is unknown.

The clonotype comes from an adult in good health. J is TRBJ1-4 and V is TRBV5-5; TRBD1 is a possible D gene (5 bases). Sequencing used peripheral blood, obtained on day 0 of AZD1222 vaccination. The CDR3: CASSQGVGNEKLFF. As DNA, the CDR3 is TGTGCCAGCAGTCAAGGGGTTGGTAATGAAAAACTGTTTTTT.